These T cell receptor beta chains were read from a single sample in a study of HIV-infected patients and healthy controls. A single record per CDR3 protein comes from TCRdb applying MiXCR to the 5' RACE reads. The sample yields some 10,000 distinct CDR3 sequences, around 9.3% seen once. The sample in question was blood, obtained before antiretroviral therapy. The receptor source for this set is an adult with HIV infection. Each CDR3 is given with its conserved first and last residue. Each record gives: V gene, clone size, J gene, D gene, CDR3 protein, CDR3 DNA. D genes are given only for firm matches. The size field is filled for only some rows; it gives once, few, many or a size class.

v_call: TRBV13; clone_size: .; j_call: TRBJ2-1; d_call: .; cdr3_aa: CASSSGDYNEQFF; cdr3_nt: TGTGCCAGCTCTTCCGGAGACTACAATGAGCAGTTCTTC
v_call: TRBV12-3/TRBV12-4; clone_size: many; j_call: TRBJ2-1; d_call: TRBD1; cdr3_aa: CASSPPRDRASISLNNEQFF; cdr3_nt: TGTGCCAGCAGTCCTCCCCGGGACAGGGCATCAATCAGCCTCAACAATGAGCAGTTCTTC
v_call: TRBV20-1; clone_size: medium-sized; j_call: TRBJ2-3; d_call: .; cdr3_aa: CSARASSVEQYF; cdr3_nt: TGCAGTGCTAGAGCTTCTAGCGTAGAGCAGTATTTT
v_call: TRBV7-9; clone_size: .; j_call: TRBJ2-7; d_call: TRBD1; cdr3_aa: CASSPGTGGYEQYF; cdr3_nt: TGTGCCAGCAGCCCCGGGACAGGGGGCTACGAGCAGTACTTC
v_call: TRBV6-2/TRBV6-3; clone_size: many; j_call: TRBJ2-3; d_call: .; cdr3_aa: CASSPPPRGTQYF; cdr3_nt: TGTGCCAGCAGTCCCCCCCCGCGGGGTACGCAGTATTTT
v_call: TRBV24-1; clone_size: many; j_call: TRBJ1-1; d_call: .; cdr3_aa: CATSAGAQTGAFF; cdr3_nt: TGTGCCACCAGTGCAGGAGCTCAAACGGGGGCTTTCTTT
v_call: TRBV27; clone_size: few; j_call: TRBJ2-7; d_call: TRBD2; cdr3_aa: CASSPAGSSYEQYF; cdr3_nt: TGTGCCAGCAGTCCAGCGGGGTCGTCCTACGAGCAGTACTTC
v_call: TRBV4-3; clone_size: many; j_call: TRBJ1-6; d_call: .; cdr3_aa: CASSQDSGVRSPLHF; cdr3_nt: TGCGCCAGCAGCCAAGATTCGGGGGTTCGTTCACCCCTCCACTTT
v_call: TRBV19; clone_size: few; j_call: TRBJ2-1; d_call: TRBD2; cdr3_aa: CASSNMGLAGDNEQFF; cdr3_nt: TGTGCCAGTAGTAATATGGGACTAGCGGGGGACAATGAGCAGTTCTTC
v_call: TRBV28; clone_size: many; j_call: TRBJ2-7; d_call: .; cdr3_aa: CASLQGRRSYEQYF; cdr3_nt: TGTGCCAGCTTGCAAGGACGCCGGTCCTACGAGCAGTACTTC
v_call: TRBV20-1; clone_size: many; j_call: TRBJ1-1; d_call: TRBD1; cdr3_aa: CSARDRTGDPTTEAFF; cdr3_nt: TGCAGTGCTAGAGATCGGACAGGGGACCCGACCACTGAAGCTTTCTTT
v_call: TRBV28; clone_size: few; j_call: TRBJ2-7; d_call: .; cdr3_aa: CASSSTVHTYEQYF; cdr3_nt: TGTGCCAGCAGTTCGACAGTACATACCTACGAGCAGTACTTC
v_call: TRBV10-3; clone_size: .; j_call: TRBJ2-3; d_call: TRBD2; cdr3_aa: CAITMRLAGTDTQYF; cdr3_nt: TGTGCCATCACAATGAGACTAGCGGGCACAGATACGCAGTATTTT
v_call: TRBV10-3; clone_size: many; j_call: TRBJ2-6; d_call: TRBD1; cdr3_aa: CAVSTGQSSGANVLTF; cdr3_nt: TGTGCCGTGTCTACGGGACAGAGCTCTGGGGCCAACGTCCTGACTTTC
v_call: TRBV5-1; clone_size: many; j_call: TRBJ1-1; d_call: .; cdr3_aa: CASSLTQVGAEAFF; cdr3_nt: TGCGCCAGCAGCTTGACACAGGTCGGCGCTGAAGCTTTCTTT
v_call: TRBV7-8; clone_size: .; j_call: TRBJ2-6; d_call: TRBD2; cdr3_aa: CASHPGLVISGANVLTF; cdr3_nt: TGTGCCAGCCATCCGGGACTAGTCATCTCTGGGGCCAACGTCCTGACTTTC
v_call: TRBV10-3; clone_size: medium-sized; j_call: TRBJ1-3; d_call: .; cdr3_aa: CAARGGEAGNTIYF; cdr3_nt: TGTGCCGCCCGGGGCGGGGAGGCTGGAAACACCATATATTTT
v_call: TRBV6-6; clone_size: many; j_call: TRBJ1-5; d_call: .; cdr3_aa: CASSYAEVGNQPQHF; cdr3_nt: TGTGCCAGCAGTTACGCGGAGGTGGGCAATCAGCCCCAGCATTTT
v_call: TRBV5-1; clone_size: many; j_call: TRBJ2-5; d_call: .; cdr3_aa: CASSLRPGGQETQYF; cdr3_nt: TGCGCCAGCAGCTTAAGACCAGGAGGACAAGAGACCCAGTACTTC
v_call: TRBV3-1; clone_size: .; j_call: TRBJ2-2; d_call: TRBD2; cdr3_aa: CASSWTSGGAGTGELFF; cdr3_nt: TGTGCCAGCAGCTGGACTAGCGGGGGGGCCGGCACCGGGGAGCTGTTTTTT
v_call: TRBV29-1; clone_size: few; j_call: TRBJ2-3; d_call: .; cdr3_aa: CSVEAGPSDTQYF; cdr3_nt: TGCAGCGTTGAAGCGGGACCCTCAGATACGCAGTATTTT
v_call: TRBV12-3/TRBV12-4; clone_size: many; j_call: TRBJ1-2; d_call: .; cdr3_aa: CASSTGPRSPYGYTF; cdr3_nt: TGTGCCAGCAGTACCGGCCCACGAAGCCCCTATGGCTACACCTTC
v_call: TRBV20-1; clone_size: .; j_call: TRBJ2-7; d_call: .; cdr3_aa: CSADYYEQYF; cdr3_nt: TGCAGTGCTGACTACTACGAGCAGTACTTC
v_call: TRBV20-1; clone_size: many; j_call: TRBJ1-6; d_call: .; cdr3_aa: CSARGDFRSALHF; cdr3_nt: TGCAGTGCTAGAGGCGACTTTAGGTCGGCCCTCCACTTT
v_call: TRBV5-1; clone_size: many; j_call: TRBJ2-1; d_call: .; cdr3_aa: CASSGSGNEQFF; cdr3_nt: TGCGCCAGCAGCGGGTCAGGCAATGAGCAGTTCTTC
v_call: TRBV9; clone_size: .; j_call: TRBJ2-7; d_call: .; cdr3_aa: CASSGTGPGEQYF; cdr3_nt: TGTGCCAGCAGCGGAACAGGACCAGGCGAGCAGTACTTC
v_call: TRBV14; clone_size: few; j_call: TRBJ2-1; d_call: .; cdr3_aa: CASSQDSDKPNEQFF; cdr3_nt: TGTGCCAGCAGCCAAGACTCGGACAAGCCAAATGAGCAGTTCTTC
v_call: TRBV7-2; clone_size: many; j_call: TRBJ2-1; d_call: .; cdr3_aa: CASSYRRWNEQFF; cdr3_nt: TGTGCCAGCAGCTACAGGAGGTGGAATGAGCAGTTCTTC
v_call: TRBV19; clone_size: many; j_call: TRBJ2-5; d_call: TRBD1; cdr3_aa: CASKLRDRETQYF; cdr3_nt: TGTGCCAGTAAATTAAGGGACAGAGAGACCCAGTACTTC
v_call: TRBV2; clone_size: many; j_call: TRBJ2-7; d_call: TRBD1; cdr3_aa: CASNNPTGGHEQYF; cdr3_nt: TGTGCCAGCAACAATCCGACAGGGGGCCACGAGCAGTACTTC
v_call: TRBV18; clone_size: few; j_call: TRBJ1-1; d_call: .; cdr3_aa: CASSPKGWDIRTEAFF; cdr3_nt: TGTGCCAGCTCACCAAAGGGCTGGGATATAAGAACTGAAGCTTTCTTT
v_call: TRBV7-2; clone_size: many; j_call: TRBJ2-1; d_call: TRBD2; cdr3_aa: CASIRSGKDEQFF; cdr3_nt: TGTGCCAGCATTCGTAGCGGGAAGGATGAGCAGTTCTTC
v_call: TRBV5-4; clone_size: .; j_call: TRBJ1-2; d_call: TRBD1; cdr3_aa: CASSPGQGSVYGYTF; cdr3_nt: TGTGCCAGCAGCCCTGGACAGGGTAGTGTCTATGGCTACACCTTC
v_call: TRBV2; clone_size: .; j_call: TRBJ1-1; d_call: .; cdr3_aa: CASSPGRAEAFF; cdr3_nt: TGTGCCAGCAGCCCTGGACGGGCTGAAGCTTTCTTT
v_call: TRBV10-3; clone_size: many; j_call: TRBJ1-1; d_call: TRBD1; cdr3_aa: CAISEGQGAMNTEAFF; cdr3_nt: TGTGCCATCAGTGAGGGTCAGGGGGCGATGAACACTGAAGCTTTCTTT
v_call: TRBV5-6; clone_size: .; j_call: TRBJ2-5; d_call: TRBD1; cdr3_aa: CASSSRQGQETQYF; cdr3_nt: TGTGCCAGCAGCTCCAGACAGGGGCAAGAGACCCAGTACTTC
v_call: TRBV27; clone_size: .; j_call: TRBJ2-1; d_call: .; cdr3_aa: CASSLSGALRPNEQFF; cdr3_nt: TGTGCCAGCAGTTTATCGGGGGCCTTAAGGCCGAATGAGCAGTTCTTC
v_call: TRBV9; clone_size: medium-sized; j_call: TRBJ1-5; d_call: .; cdr3_aa: CASNPSGGAGQPQHF; cdr3_nt: TGTGCCAGCAACCCCAGCGGGGGGGCCGGGCAGCCCCAGCATTTT
v_call: TRBV2; clone_size: many; j_call: TRBJ2-7; d_call: .; cdr3_aa: CASRELGQSRYEQYF; cdr3_nt: TGTGCCAGCAGGGAGCTAGGACAGTCCCGCTACGAGCAGTACTTC
v_call: TRBV19; clone_size: .; j_call: TRBJ2-7; d_call: .; cdr3_aa: CASSIAGPGDEQYF; cdr3_nt: TGTGCCAGTAGTATTGCGGGGCCCGGAGATGAGCAGTACTTC
v_call: TRBV9; clone_size: many; j_call: TRBJ2-7; d_call: .; cdr3_aa: CASSVVGGAYEQYF; cdr3_nt: TGTGCCAGCAGCGTAGTTGGCGGAGCCTACGAGCAGTACTTC
v_call: TRBV3-1; clone_size: .; j_call: TRBJ1-1; d_call: .; cdr3_aa: CASSQAGMNTEAFF; cdr3_nt: TGTGCCAGCAGCCAAGCGGGCATGAACACTGAAGCTTTCTTT
v_call: TRBV29-1; clone_size: medium-sized; j_call: TRBJ1-2; d_call: .; cdr3_aa: CSVEATSLGFYGYTF; cdr3_nt: TGCAGCGTTGAAGCCACCTCCCTAGGGTTCTATGGCTACACCTTC
v_call: TRBV3-1; clone_size: .; j_call: TRBJ2-3; d_call: .; cdr3_aa: CASSQGGHNSTYLWATDTQYF; cdr3_nt: TGTGCCAGCAGCCAAGGGGGGCATAACTCTACGTACCTCTGGGCCACAGATACGCAGTATTTT
v_call: TRBV10-3; clone_size: medium-sized; j_call: TRBJ1-1; d_call: .; cdr3_aa: CAISEPRQEANTEAFF; cdr3_nt: TGTGCCATCAGTGAGCCTCGACAGGAGGCCAACACTGAAGCTTTCTTT
v_call: TRBV7-2; clone_size: many; j_call: TRBJ2-5; d_call: .; cdr3_aa: CASSKTLQQETQYF; cdr3_nt: TGTGCCAGCAGCAAAACCCTACAGCAAGAGACCCAGTACTTC
v_call: TRBV7-9; clone_size: .; j_call: TRBJ2-4; d_call: .; cdr3_aa: CASSPNREILYF; cdr3_nt: TGTGCCAGCAGCCCAAACCGAGAAATTCTGTACTTC
v_call: TRBV4-1; clone_size: many; j_call: TRBJ1-1; d_call: TRBD1; cdr3_aa: CASSLTGGTEAFF; cdr3_nt: TGCGCCAGCAGCCTAACAGGGGGCACTGAAGCTTTCTTT
v_call: TRBV19; clone_size: many; j_call: TRBJ1-6; d_call: .; cdr3_aa: CASSILGGDSPLHF; cdr3_nt: TGTGCCAGTAGTATTCTGGGGGGTGATTCACCCCTCCACTTT
v_call: TRBV6-2/TRBV6-3; clone_size: few; j_call: TRBJ2-5; d_call: .; cdr3_aa: CASSYPSIFQETQYF; cdr3_nt: TGTGCCAGCAGTTACCCTAGCATATTTCAAGAGACCCAGTACTTC